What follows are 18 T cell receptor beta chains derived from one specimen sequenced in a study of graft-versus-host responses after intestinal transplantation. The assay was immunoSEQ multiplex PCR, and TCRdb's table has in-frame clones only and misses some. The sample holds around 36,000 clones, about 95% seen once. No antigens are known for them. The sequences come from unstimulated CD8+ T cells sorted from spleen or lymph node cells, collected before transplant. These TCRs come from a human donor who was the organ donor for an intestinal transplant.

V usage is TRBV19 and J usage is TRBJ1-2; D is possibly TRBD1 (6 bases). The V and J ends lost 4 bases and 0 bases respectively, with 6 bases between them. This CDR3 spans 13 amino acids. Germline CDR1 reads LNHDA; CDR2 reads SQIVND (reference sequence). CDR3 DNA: TGTGCCAGTAGTAGGACAGCTAACTATGGCTACACCTTC. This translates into CASSRTANYGYTF.

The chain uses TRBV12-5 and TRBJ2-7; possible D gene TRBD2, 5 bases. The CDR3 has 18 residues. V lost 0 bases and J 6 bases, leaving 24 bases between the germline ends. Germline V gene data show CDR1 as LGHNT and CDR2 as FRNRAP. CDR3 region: CASGLVHLRELLSLEQYF. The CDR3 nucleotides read TGTGCTAGTGGTTTGGTACATCTTCGGGAACTCCTGAGCCTCGAGCAGTACTTC.

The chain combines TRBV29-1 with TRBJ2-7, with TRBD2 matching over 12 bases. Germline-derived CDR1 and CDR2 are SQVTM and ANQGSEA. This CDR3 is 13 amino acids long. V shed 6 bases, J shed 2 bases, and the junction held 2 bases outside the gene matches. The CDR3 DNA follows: TGCAGCGTCGCTAGCGGGGGGGCCTACGAGCAGTACTTC. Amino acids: CSVASGGAYEQYF.

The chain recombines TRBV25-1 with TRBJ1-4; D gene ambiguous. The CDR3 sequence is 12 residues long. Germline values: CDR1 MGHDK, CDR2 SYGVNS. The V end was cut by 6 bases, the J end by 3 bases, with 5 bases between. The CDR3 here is CASRQSNEKLFF. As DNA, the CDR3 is TGTGCCAGCAGGCAGTCTAATGAAAAACTGTTTTTT. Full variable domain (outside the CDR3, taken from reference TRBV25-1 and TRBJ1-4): EADIYQTPRYLVIGTGKKITLECSQTMGHDKMYWYQQDPGMELHLIHYSYGVNSTEKGDLSSESTVSRIRTEHFPLTLESARPSHTSQYLCASRQSNEKLFFGSGTQLSVL.

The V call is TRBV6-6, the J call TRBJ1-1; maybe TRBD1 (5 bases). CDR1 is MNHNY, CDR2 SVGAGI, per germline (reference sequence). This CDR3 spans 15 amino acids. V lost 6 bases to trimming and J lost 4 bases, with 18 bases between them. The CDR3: CASSLGEGRVTEAFF. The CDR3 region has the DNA TGTGCCAGCAGCCTGGGGGAGGGAAGGGTCACTGAAGCTTTCTTT.

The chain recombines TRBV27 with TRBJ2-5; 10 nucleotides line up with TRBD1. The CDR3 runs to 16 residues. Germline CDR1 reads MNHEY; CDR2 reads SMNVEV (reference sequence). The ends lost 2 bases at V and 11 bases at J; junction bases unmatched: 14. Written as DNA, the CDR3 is TGTGCCAGCAGTTTAGCCGGGACAGGGGAGGGGTATGAGCAGTACTTC. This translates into CASSLAGTGEGYEQYF.

The CDR3: CASSDPGRDTYNEQFF. The CDR3 DNA reads TGTGCCAGCAGCGACCCTGGCAGAGATACTTACAATGAGCAGTTCTTC. The chain links TRBV7-8 to TRBJ2-1; no reliable D call. CDR1 and CDR2 from the germline V gene are SGHVS and FQNEAQ. Deletions cut 5 bases from V and 4 bases from J, with 18 bases between. The CDR3 extends over 16 amino acids.

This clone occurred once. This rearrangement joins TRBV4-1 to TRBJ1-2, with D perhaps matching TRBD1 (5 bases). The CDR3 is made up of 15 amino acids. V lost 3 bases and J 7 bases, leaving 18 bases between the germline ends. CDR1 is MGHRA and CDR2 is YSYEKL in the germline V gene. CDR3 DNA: TGCGCCAGCAGCCACTATGAAGGCGGGGGTGGTGGCTACACCTTC. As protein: CASSHYEGGGGGYTF.

The chain's CDR3 is CAGSGSYEQYF. The CDR3 region has the DNA TGTGCCGGGAGTGGCTCCTACGAGCAGTACTTC. This sequence joins TRBV28 and TRBJ2-7, with D tentatively TRBD2 (5 bases). This CDR3 has 11 amino acids. Trimming stripped 11 bases from V and 0 bases from J, with 8 bases between. In germline, CDR1 is MDHEN, CDR2 SYDVKM.

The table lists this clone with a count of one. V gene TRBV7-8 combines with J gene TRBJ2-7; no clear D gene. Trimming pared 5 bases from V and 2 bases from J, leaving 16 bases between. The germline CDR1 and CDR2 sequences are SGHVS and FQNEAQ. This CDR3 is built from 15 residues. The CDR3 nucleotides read TGTGCCAGCAGCCAGGACGGAACACTGCCCTACGAGCAGTACTTC. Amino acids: CASSQDGTLPYEQYF.

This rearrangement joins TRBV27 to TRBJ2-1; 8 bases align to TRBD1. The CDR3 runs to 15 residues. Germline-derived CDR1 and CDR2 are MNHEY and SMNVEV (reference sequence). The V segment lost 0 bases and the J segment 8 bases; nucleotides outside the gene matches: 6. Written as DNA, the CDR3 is TGTGCCAGCAGTTTATCGGACAGGGCACAAGATGAGCAGTTCTTC. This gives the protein CASSLSDRAQDEQFF.

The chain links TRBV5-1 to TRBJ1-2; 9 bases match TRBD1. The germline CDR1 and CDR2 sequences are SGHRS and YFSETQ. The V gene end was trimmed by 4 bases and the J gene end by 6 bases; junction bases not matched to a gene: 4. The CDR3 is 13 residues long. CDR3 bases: TGCGCCAGCAGCCAGGACAGGGGTGATGGCTACACCTTC. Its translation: CASSQDRGDGYTF.

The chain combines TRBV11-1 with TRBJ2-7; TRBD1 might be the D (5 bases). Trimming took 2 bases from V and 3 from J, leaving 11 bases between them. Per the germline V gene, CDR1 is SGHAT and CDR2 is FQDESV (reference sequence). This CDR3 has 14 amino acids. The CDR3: CASSLSGHGYEQYF. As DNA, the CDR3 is TGTGCCAGCAGCTTATCAGGGCATGGCTACGAGCAGTACTTC.

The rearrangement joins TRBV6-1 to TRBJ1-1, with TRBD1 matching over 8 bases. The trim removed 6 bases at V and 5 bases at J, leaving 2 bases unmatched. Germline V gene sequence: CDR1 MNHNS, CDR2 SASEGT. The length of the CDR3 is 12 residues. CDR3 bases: TGTGCCAGCAGACGACAGGGGACTGAAGCTTTCTTT. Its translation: CASRRQGTEAFF.

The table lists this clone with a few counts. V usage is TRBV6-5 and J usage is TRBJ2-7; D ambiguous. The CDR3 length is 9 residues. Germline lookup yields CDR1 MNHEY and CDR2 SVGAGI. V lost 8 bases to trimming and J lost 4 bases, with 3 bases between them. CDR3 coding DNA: TGTGCCAGCGGGTACGAGCAGTACTTC. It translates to CASGYEQYF.

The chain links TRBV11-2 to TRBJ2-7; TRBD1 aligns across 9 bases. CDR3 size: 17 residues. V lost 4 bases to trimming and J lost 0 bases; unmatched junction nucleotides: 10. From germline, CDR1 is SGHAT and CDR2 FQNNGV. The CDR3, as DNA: TGTGCCAGCAGCTGGTACTGGGACAGGGTCAACTCCTACGAGCAGTACTTC. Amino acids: CASSWYWDRVNSYEQYF.

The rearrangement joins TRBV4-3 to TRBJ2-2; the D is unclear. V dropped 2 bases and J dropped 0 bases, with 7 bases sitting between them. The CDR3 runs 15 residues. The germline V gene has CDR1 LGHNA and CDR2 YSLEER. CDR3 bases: TGCGCCAGCAGCCAACGGTATGCGAACACCGGGGAGCTGTTTTTT. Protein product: CASSQRYANTGELFF.

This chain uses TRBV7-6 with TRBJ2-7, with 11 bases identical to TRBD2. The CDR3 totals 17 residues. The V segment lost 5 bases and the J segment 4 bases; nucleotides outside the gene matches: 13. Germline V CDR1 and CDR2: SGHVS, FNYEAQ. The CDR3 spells CASSPQYRLAGLYEQYF. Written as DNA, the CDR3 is TGTGCCAGCAGCCCACAATACCGACTAGCGGGACTATACGAGCAGTACTTC.